Detailed here is one T cell receptor (beta chain). The antigen remains undetermined. The data are from a study of blood T cells in healthy people across ages. Study overall: Template-switching capture recovered about one barcoded beta molecule per two T cells. General study results and limits: Naive and antigen-experienced cells were not separated, limiting conclusive comparison.

Germline CDR1 is SGHAT and CDR2 is FQNNGV. The CDR3 runs 15 residues. V was shortened by 5 bases and J by 1 base, with 15 bases between the two germline ends. For the second PCR, which ran for roughly 6 to 12 cycles, a sample-barcoded 5' primer and a J-beta primer mix were used. TCRdb itself ran the 5' RACE reads through MiXCR, one entry per CDR3 protein. This sample carries about 970,000 distinct CDR3 sequences, roughly half of them seen once, and the ten largest clones take about 22%. J is TRBJ2-7 and V is TRBV11-2; D possibly uses TRBD1 or TRBD2 (7 bases each). This TCR derives from an older woman in good health. Sequenced material: blood. CDR3 loop: CASSQGGAVSYEQYF. DNA for the CDR3: TGTGCCAGCAGCCAGGGGGGGGCCGTATCCTACGAGCAGTACTTC.